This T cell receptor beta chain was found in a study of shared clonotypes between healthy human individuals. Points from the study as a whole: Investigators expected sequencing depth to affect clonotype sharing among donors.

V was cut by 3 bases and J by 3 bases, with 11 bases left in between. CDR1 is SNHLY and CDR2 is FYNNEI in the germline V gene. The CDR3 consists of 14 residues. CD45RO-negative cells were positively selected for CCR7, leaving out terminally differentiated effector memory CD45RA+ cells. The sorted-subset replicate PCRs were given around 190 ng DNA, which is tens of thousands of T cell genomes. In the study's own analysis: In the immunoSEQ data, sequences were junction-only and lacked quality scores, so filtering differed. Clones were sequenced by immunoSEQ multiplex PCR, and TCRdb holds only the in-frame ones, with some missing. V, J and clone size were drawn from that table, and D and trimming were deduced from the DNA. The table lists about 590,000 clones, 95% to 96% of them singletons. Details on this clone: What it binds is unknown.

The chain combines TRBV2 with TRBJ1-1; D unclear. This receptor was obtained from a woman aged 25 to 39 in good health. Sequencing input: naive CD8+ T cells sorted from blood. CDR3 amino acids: CASSEQLADTEAFF. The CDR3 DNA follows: TGTGCCAGCAGTGAGCAACTGGCCGACACTGAAGCTTTCTTT.